A selection of T cell receptor beta chains follows, all from one sample in a study of T cell responses to AZD1222 COVID-19 vaccine. Only in-frame clones appear in the TCRdb table, and some are missing; sequencing was by immunoSEQ multiplex PCR. Of almost 55,000 clones detected, around 84% appear once; the ten largest clones hold roughly 10%. The sample was peripheral blood, taken on day 0 of AZD1222 vaccination. These receptor sequences come from an adult in good health. Each CDR3 is given with its conserved first and last residue. The order of the fields is clone size, D gene, J gene, V gene, CDR3 protein, CDR3 DNA. D genes are given only for firm matches. Clone size is shown for a subset of rows, as once, few, many or a class of expanded clone.

NA	NA	TRBJ1-1	TRBV5-1	CASSLPGAGGTEAFF	TGCGCCAGCAGCTTGCCCGGGGCGGGGGGCACTGAAGCTTTCTTT
NA	NA	TRBJ2-3	TRBV6-1	CASSVQEGAATDTQYF	TGTGCCAGCAGTGTCCAGGAGGGGGCCGCCACAGATACGCAGTATTTT
NA	TRBD2	TRBJ2-7	TRBV5-6	CASSFGGGDYEQYF	TGTGCCAGCAGCTTCGGCGGGGGGGACTACGAGCAGTACTTC
NA	NA	TRBJ2-1	TRBV5-1	CASSEGNYNEQFF	TGCGCCAGCAGCGAGGGTAACTACAATGAGCAGTTCTTC
once	TRBD1	TRBJ1-6	TRBV25-1	CASRLGGTGDRSSPLHF	TGTGCCAGCAGGCTAGGAGGGACAGGGGATAGGAGTTCACCCCTCCACTTT
NA	NA	TRBJ1-1	TRBV7-6	CASSHSLNTEAFF	TGTGCCAGCAGCCACAGTTTGAACACTGAAGCTTTCTTT
NA	TRBD1	TRBJ1-6	TRBV3-1/TRBV3-2	CASSQWTGGSNSPLHF	TGTGCCAGCAGCCAATGGACAGGGGGCTCTAATTCACCCCTCCACTTT
NA	NA	TRBJ2-1	TRBV2	CASKSGRTSSYNEQFF	TGTGCCAGCAAATCGGGACGGACGAGCTCCTACAATGAGCAGTTCTTC
NA	TRBD2	TRBJ2-1	TRBV4-2	CASSPGLAARSYNEQFF	TGTGCCAGCAGCCCAGGACTAGCGGCAAGATCCTACAATGAGCAGTTCTTC
NA	NA	TRBJ1-5	TRBV24-1	CATSFGGIQPQHF	TGTGCCACCAGCTTCGGAGGGATTCAGCCCCAGCATTTT
NA	NA	TRBJ1-2	TRBV7-2	CASSRDRSYGYTF	TGTGCCAGCAGTCGTGACAGATCCTATGGCTACACCTTC
NA	TRBD1	TRBJ1-1	TRBV11-2	CASSLDGTANTEAFF	TGTGCCAGCAGCTTAGACGGGACAGCCAACACTGAAGCTTTCTTT
NA	NA	TRBJ2-7	TRBV5-1	CASSLRSGVYEQYF	TGCGCCAGCAGCTTGCGTTCCGGGGTCTACGAGCAGTACTTC
NA	TRBD1	TRBJ2-7	TRBV5-1	CASSFRTGGHEQYF	TGCGCCAGCAGCTTTAGGACAGGGGGGCACGAGCAGTACTTC